Each of the 3 T cell receptor beta chains below was sequenced from the same sample in a study of blood T cell repertoires in COVID-19. TCRdb's copy holds only in-frame clones and misses some; the assay was immunoSEQ multiplex PCR. This table holds about 110,000 clones, roughly 80% found once. Sequencing input: peripheral blood. These receptors were taken from a man between 65 and 85 years old with active or convalescent COVID-19.

This clone was detected only once. The J gene is TRBJ1-1, the V gene TRBV5-1; TRBD1 matches at 10 bases. The germline V gene has CDR1 SGHRS and CDR2 YFSETQ. CDR3 length: 15 amino acids. Trimming at V came to 4 bases and at J to 3 bases, leaving 6 bases not matched to a gene. The CDR3 DNA is TGCGCCAGCAGCCCGACAGGGGGCCGGGACACTGAAGCTTTCTTT. This sequence encodes CASSPTGGRDTEAFF.

The V call is TRBV4-2, the J call TRBJ2-7; possibly TRBD1 or TRBD2 for D (5 bases each). Looked up from germline, CDR1 is LGHNA and CDR2 is YNFKEQ. This CDR3 comprises 14 residues. Trimming removed 4 bases at V and 0 bases at J, with 10 bases between. The CDR3 loop is CASSREGSSYEQYF. The CDR3, as DNA: TGTGCCAGCAGCCGAGAGGGGAGCTCCTACGAGCAGTACTTC.

The rearrangement uses TRBV5-6 and TRBJ2-2, with D possibly being TRBD1 (6 bases). V was trimmed by 4 bases and J by 3 bases, leaving 16 bases between them. Germline lookup yields CDR1 SGHDT and CDR2 YYEEEE. This CDR3 has 16 amino acids. CDR3 nucleotides: TGTGCCAGCAGCCGTACAGGGCCCGAGGACACCGGGGAGCTGTTTTTT. Translation: CASSRTGPEDTGELFF.